This T cell receptor beta chain is from a study of blood T cells in healthy people across ages (dated by TCRdb to between 2015 and 2016). For the wider study: In model experiments, template switching captured roughly one uniquely barcoded TCR beta cDNA molecule for every two T cells. The study measured age-related changes in TCR beta repertoire diversity using deep sequencing normalized with unique cDNA molecular identifiers. To avoid experimental bias, donors of different ages were spread randomly across the sequencing lanes. Donors were grouped into four age groups: young (average about 15 years), middle-aged (roughly 40), aged (around 56) and long-lived (around 80). For two donors (one aged 18 to 30 and one aged 80 or older), the study analyzed two additional independent replicas of 1 million unique cDNA reads from the same blood draw.

The donors were roughly 40 Caucasian individuals from Russia, aged about 6 to 100 years, who were systemically healthy. Each donor gave 8 to 10 milliliters of peripheral blood, collected into EDTA-treated Vacutainer tubes. Ficoll-Paque density-gradient centrifugation was used to isolate PBMCs, with at least 6 million per sample. Total RNA, at least 6 micrograms per sample, was extracted from PBMCs with Trizol reagent. The percentages of naive CD45RAhigh/CD27high T cells were determined by flow cytometry on a PBMC aliquot from every donor. Receptors were amplified or captured by 5' RACE. Data came from an Illumina HiSeq 2500. The second PCR ran for about 7 to 11 cycles and used a J-beta primer mix along with a sample-barcoded 5' primer. A unique molecular identifier was introduced onto each TCR beta cDNA molecule by a template-switch 5' adaptor carrying 12 random nucleotides. Each sample yielded at least 3 million CDR3-containing paired-end reads. All of the RNA was converted into first-strand cDNA using the Mint cDNA synthesis kit, with a TRBC-specific oligonucleotide serving as the primer. Following uracil-DNA glycosylase treatment, a first 18-cycle PCR with universal primers M1SS and BC2_uni_R was performed on all cDNA. Processing in the source paper ran as follows. For normalization, 1 million high-quality reads were randomly selected from each sample, with every read carrying a distinct molecular identifier. Reads sharing molecular identifiers were discarded rather than binned into consensus sequences. MiTCR, set to a Q25 quality threshold and the strictest error-elimination algorithm, was used for CDR3 identification, clonotype clustering and error correction. A nonparametric unseen species model with Euler transformation was used to estimate a lower bound on total TCR beta diversity. TCRdb ran its own pipeline on the public reads, namely fastp trimming at Q25 and MiXCR clone calling, and kept in-frame beta chains. Each record represents a unique CDR3 protein, reported with the most common genes and DNA among its rows. These V and J calls originate from TCRdb's pipeline instead of the authors' own analysis. The sample data list about 640,000 distinct CDR3 sequences, and about 30% of these were observed just once. The ten largest clonotypes hold approximately 14% of the sample.

The research as a whole found: Bulk unsorted PBMC profiling prevented conclusive comparison of naive and antigen-experienced compartments. There was a strong correlation between observed TCR beta diversity and the percentage of naive T cells measured by flow cytometry. Because the CMV infection status of the donors was unknown, age-related changes in expanded clonotypes may potentially have been confounded. Compared with the aged group, the long-lived group had more naive CD4+ T cells, fewer expanded clones and increased TCR diversity, suggesting age selection. As age increased, observed TCR beta diversity per million T cells dropped in a roughly linear way, and a significant reduction was already evident by age roughly 40. Estimates of total diversity based on one million sequenced T cells were considered lower bounds and underestimates.

This clonotype has at least ten counts. The antigen it recognizes is unknown. Qualities for individual bases were not recorded, and no much larger clone is one base off. Including the terminal cysteine and phenylalanine, the CDR3 comprises 13 residues. Left in the record is the CDR3 DNA by itself, 39 bases read in frame from the first base. CDR1 and CDR2 (SGHRS, YFSETQ) derive from the germline V gene. Trimming at the junction amounts to 0 bases on V and 7 bases on J, and the germline ends lie 8 bases apart. This receptor was obtained from a woman at least 80 years old in good health. The chain uses TRBV5-1 and TRBJ2-1; the D gene cannot be named for sure. Sequencing used blood. The base sequence is TGCGCCAGCAGCTTGGTGGGTAGTAATGAGCAGTTCTTC. Protein translation: CASSLVGSNEQFF. The variable domain in full, with residues beyond the CDR3 obtained from the reference TRBV5-1 and TRBJ2-1 genes, is KAGVTQTPRYLIKTRGQQVTLSCSPISGHRSVSWYQQTPGQGLQFLFEYFSETQRNKGNFPGRFSGRQFSNSRSEMNVSTLELGDSALYLCASSLVGSNEQFFGPGTRLTVL.